The T cell receptor (beta chain) described here comes from a study of cytomegalovirus exposure and HLA in healthy donors. Generated by immunoSEQ multiplex PCR, the TCRdb table keeps only in-frame clones and is missing some. This sample carries 150,000 to 170,000 clones, around nine tenths of them seen once, and the ten largest clones take around 22%. As to this clone: What it binds is not known.

The germline gives CDR1 SGHVS, CDR2 FQNEAQ. The CDR3 consists of 14 residues. V was cut by 3 bases and J by 2 bases, with 11 bases left in between. Study-wide results and limits: Reports described diagnosis of cytomegalovirus status by the classifier as highly specific and sensitive.

Sequencing was performed on PBMCs. The receptor's source is a man younger than 35 in good health and CMV-seropositive. The chain is built from TRBV7-8 and TRBJ2-7, with TRBD2 as a possible D gene (6 bases). The CDR3 nucleotides are TGTGCCAGCAGCTTCGGGGGTTCCCCCTACGAGCAGTACTTC. Its translation: CASSFGGSPYEQYF.